The 19 T cell receptor beta chains presented below share a single source sample, sequenced in a study of T cell responses to AZD1222 COVID-19 vaccine. Profiling relied on immunoSEQ multiplex PCR, and the TCRdb table lists in-frame clones only, not all of them. The top ten clones hold about 4% of a sample with about 110,000 clones, about 90% of them seen once. The source was peripheral blood, collected 28 days after the second AZD1222 dose. The receptors here all came from an adult who received the AZD1222 COVID-19 vaccine.

The rearrangement uses TRBV2 and TRBJ2-7; 10 bases are a match to TRBD1. The CDR3 totals 14 residues. Germline V lookup: CDR1 SNHLY, CDR2 FYNNEI. V gave up 5 bases and J gave up 5 bases; unmatched junction bases: 6. The CDR3 protein is CASSSGTGDHEQYF. As DNA, the CDR3 is TGTGCCAGCAGTTCCGGGACAGGGGACCACGAGCAGTACTTC. Filled out from reference TRBV2 and TRBJ2-7, the complete variable domain reads EPEVTQTPSHQVTQMGQEVILRCVPISNHLYFYWYRQILGQKVEFLVSFYNNEISEKSEIFDDQFSVERPDGSNFTLKIRSTKLEDSAMYFCASSSGTGDHEQYFGPGTRLTVT.

V gene TRBV21-1 combines with J gene TRBJ2-7; the table gives TRBD2 as D, unverified against the DNA. TRBV21-1 counts as a pseudogene. The CDR3 sequence is 15 residues long. As DNA, the CDR3 is TGTGCCAGCAGCAAAGAAACCTGGAGCTCCTACGAGCAGTACTTC. Residues: CASSKETWSSYEQYF.

The chain is built from TRBV12-3 or TRBV12-4 and TRBJ1-3; D gene ambiguous. This CDR3 spans 13 amino acids. Trimming took 5 bases from V and 4 from J, leaving 9 bases between them. The chain's CDR3 is CASSPSTGNTIYF. The CDR3 nucleotides are TGTGCCAGCAGTCCTTCGACGGGAAACACCATATATTTT.

CDR3 loop: CASSEAQGIRNQPQHF. The CDR3, as DNA: TGTGCCAGCAGCGAAGCACAGGGGATTCGCAATCAGCCCCAGCATTTT. V is TRBV5-8 and J is TRBJ1-5, with 7 nucleotides matching TRBD1. CDR3 size: 16 residues. Germline V CDR1 and CDR2: SGHTS, YDEGEE. The ends lost 4 bases at V and 2 bases at J; junction bases unmatched: 9.

The chain uses TRBV4-3 and TRBJ1-1, with a tentative D call TRBD1 (6 bases). Germline CDR1 and CDR2: LGHNA and YSLEER. This CDR3 has 15 amino acids. V was clipped by 2 bases and J by 4 bases, with 14 bases between them. CDR3 sequence (DNA): TGCGCCAGCAGCCAATTCCGGGACACGAGCACTGAAGCTTTCTTT. This translates into CASSQFRDTSTEAFF.

The rearrangement joins TRBV6-2 or TRBV6-3 to TRBJ2-1; D is unresolved. Deletions cut 0 bases from V and 6 bases from J, with 12 bases between. CDR1 and CDR2 (germline): MNHEY, SVGEGT. The length of the CDR3 is 15 residues. CDR3 loop: CASSYSNELLNEQFF. CDR3 in DNA: TGTGCCAGCAGTTACTCGAATGAACTCCTCAATGAGCAGTTCTTC.

The chain joins TRBV5-6 to TRBJ1-5; D is unclear. The CDR3 is 14 residues long. Germline V gene lookup returns CDR1 SGHDT and CDR2 YYEEEE. With 0 bases removed from V and 4 bases from J, the gap between germline ends came to 8 bases. CDR3 in amino acids: CASSLAGPNQPQHF. The CDR3 DNA follows: TGTGCCAGCAGCTTGGCCGGGCCGAATCAGCCCCAGCATTTT.

The chain is built from TRBV12-3 or TRBV12-4 and TRBJ2-1, with 8 bases fitting TRBD2. Losses at the gene ends were 6 bases for V and 9 bases for J; bases not matched to a gene: 7. The CDR3 is 13 amino acids. The CDR3 region is CASSLQSGGEQFF. The CDR3 DNA reads TGTGCCAGCAGCTTGCAGAGCGGGGGTGAGCAGTTCTTC.

The CDR3 DNA reads TGCGCCAGCAGTCCCCATTTGGGACAGGGCAAAAGGTACACCTTC. Its translation: CASSPHLGQGKRYTF. The V call is TRBV23-1, the J call TRBJ1-2; 9 bases are shared with TRBD1. TRBV23-1 belongs to the ORF category, with a function that is uncertain. J lost 11 bases, V lost 4 bases, and 14 bases had no gene match. This CDR3 contains 15 residues.

CDR3: CASSFSAYGSSYNEQFF. In DNA form, the CDR3 reads TGTGCCAGCAGTTTTTCGGCTTACGGGAGCTCCTACAATGAGCAGTTCTTC. V gene TRBV27 combines with J gene TRBJ2-1, with TRBD2 as a possible D gene (6 bases). The length of the CDR3 is 17 residues. Germline CDR1 MNHEY, CDR2 SMNVEV (reference sequence). The V end was cut by 3 bases, the J end by 0 bases, with 15 bases between.

The chain recombines TRBV27 with TRBJ2-5, with TRBD2 as a possible D gene (5 bases). V lost 6 bases to trimming and J lost 5 bases, with 22 bases between them. CDR1 MNHEY and CDR2 SMNVEV come from the germline V gene (reference sequence). The CDR3 loop spans 16 amino acids. The CDR3 is CASSPALGLQRETQYF. CDR3 coding DNA: TGTGCCAGCAGCCCTGCACTAGGCCTCCAGCGGGAGACCCAGTACTTC.

This sequence joins TRBV27 and TRBJ2-1; 11 bases are shared with TRBD2. With 2 bases clipped from V and 10 bases from J, the junction kept 19 bases outside the gene matches. This CDR3 comprises 19 residues. The germline V gene has CDR1 MNHEY and CDR2 SMNVEV (reference sequence). CDR3 DNA: TGTGCCAGCAGTTTAAACCCCTCTAGCGGGGGGTCCCGTTCTTACGAGCAGTTCTTC. The encoded protein is CASSLNPSSGGSRSYEQFF.

This chain joins TRBV6-5 and TRBJ2-7; a weak D match, TRBD1 (5 bases). The ends were cut back, 0 bases at V and 3 bases at J, with 9 bases in the middle. Germline CDR1 and CDR2: MNHEY and SVGAGI. CDR3 length: 14 amino acids. The CDR3: CASSYSITGYEQYF. DNA of the CDR3: TGTGCCAGCAGTTACTCGATAACAGGCTACGAGCAGTACTTC.

CDR3 loop: CASSLGPGEQFF. As DNA, the CDR3 is TGTGCCAGCAGCTTAGGTCCGGGTGAGCAGTTCTTC. This chain uses TRBV11-3 with TRBJ2-1; D not certain. The V gene lost 1 base and the J gene lost 9 bases, with 7 bases spanning the gap. From germline, CDR1 is SGHNT and CDR2 YENEEA. The CDR3 loop spans 12 amino acids.

The chain carries TRBV10-3 and TRBJ1-1; TRBD1 might be the D (6 bases). The CDR3 is made up of 14 amino acids. V lost 6 bases, J lost 0 bases, and 11 bases lay in between. Germline loops: CDR1 ENHRY, CDR2 SYGVKD. This chain's CDR3 is CAISRDILNTEAFF. In nucleotides, the CDR3 is TGTGCCATCAGCCGGGACATATTGAACACTGAAGCTTTCTTT.

V gene TRBV7-3 combines with J gene TRBJ2-3; the match to TRBD2 covers 10 bases. J gave up 5 bases and V 3 bases, and 5 bases lay outside the gene matches. The CDR3 loop spans 15 amino acids. CDR1 and CDR2 (germline): SGHTA, FQGTGA. DNA for the CDR3: TGTGCCAGCAGCTTGAGCGGGGGGGCAGGAGATACGCAGTATTTT. The encoded protein is CASSLSGGAGDTQYF.

In its sample, this clone was seen many times. The chain combines TRBV9 with TRBJ2-2; maybe TRBD2 (5 bases). Germline-derived CDR1 and CDR2 are SGDLS and YYNGEE. Deletions cut 3 bases from V and 0 bases from J, with 15 bases between. The CDR3 contains 17 residues. The DNA of the CDR3 is TGTGCCAGCAGCGCATATGGCGGGCAGTCGAACACCGGGGAGCTGTTTTTT. It encodes CASSAYGGQSNTGELFF.

This clone came up a few times. The chain couples TRBV6-2 or TRBV6-3 to TRBJ2-7; possible D gene TRBD1, 6 bases. This CDR3 comprises 13 residues. The V gene lost 5 bases and the J gene lost 5 bases, with 13 bases spanning the gap. CDR1 MNHEY and CDR2 SVGEGT come from the germline V gene. Written as DNA, the CDR3 is TGTGCCAGCAGTCACGGGTCAGGGGACGAGCAGTACTTC. This sequence encodes CASSHGSGDEQYF.

The chain has TRBV7-9 and TRBJ1-1, with 10 bases that match TRBD1. Germline V gene data show CDR1 as SEHNR and CDR2 as FQNEAQ (reference sequence). The V segment lost 5 bases and the J segment 3 bases; nucleotides outside the gene matches: 9. CDR3 length: 16 amino acids. CDR3 protein: CASSLNPGQGYTEAFF. The CDR3 nucleotides read TGTGCCAGCAGCCTAAACCCGGGACAGGGGTACACTGAAGCTTTCTTT.